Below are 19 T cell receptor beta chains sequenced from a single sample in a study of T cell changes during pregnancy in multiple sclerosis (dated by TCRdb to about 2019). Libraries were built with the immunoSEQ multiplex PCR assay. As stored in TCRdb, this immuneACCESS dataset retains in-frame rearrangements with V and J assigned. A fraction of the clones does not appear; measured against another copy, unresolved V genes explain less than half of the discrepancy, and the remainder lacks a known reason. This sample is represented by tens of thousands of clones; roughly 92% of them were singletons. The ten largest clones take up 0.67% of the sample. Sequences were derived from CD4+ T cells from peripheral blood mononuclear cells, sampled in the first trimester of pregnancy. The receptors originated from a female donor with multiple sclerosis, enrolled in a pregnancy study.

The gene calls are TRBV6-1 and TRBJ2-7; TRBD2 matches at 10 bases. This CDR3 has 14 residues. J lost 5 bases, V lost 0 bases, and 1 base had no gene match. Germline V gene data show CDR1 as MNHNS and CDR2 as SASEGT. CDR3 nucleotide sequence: TGTGCCAGCAGTGAAGCAGCGGGAGGGCACGAGCAGTACTTC. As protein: CASSEAAGGHEQYF.

CDR3 DNA: TGTGCCTGGAGGAGGTTTGATGAGCAGTTCTTC. This encodes CAWRRFDEQFF. The rearrangement links TRBV30 to TRBJ2-1; D not resolved. The ends were cut back, 3 bases at V and 8 bases at J, with 8 bases in the middle. This CDR3 contains 11 residues. Germline loops: CDR1 GTSNPN, CDR2 SVGIG (reference sequence). The whole variable domain, filled in from reference TRBV30 and TRBJ2-1, reads SQTIHQWPATLVQPVGSPLSLECTVEGTSNPNLYWYRQAAGRGLQLLFYSVGIGQISSEVPQNLSASRPQDRQFILSSKKLLLSDSGFYLCAWRRFDEQFFGPGTRLTVL.

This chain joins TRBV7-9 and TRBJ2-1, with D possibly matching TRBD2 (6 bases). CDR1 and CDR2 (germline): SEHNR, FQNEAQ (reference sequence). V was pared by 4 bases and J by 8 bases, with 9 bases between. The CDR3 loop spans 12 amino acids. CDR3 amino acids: CASSSRLDEQFF. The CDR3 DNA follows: TGTGCCAGCAGCTCCCGACTAGATGAGCAGTTCTTC. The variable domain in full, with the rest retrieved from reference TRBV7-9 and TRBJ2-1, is DTGVSQNPRHKITKRGQNVTFRCDPISEHNRLYWYRQTLGQGPEFLTYFQNEAQLEKSRLLSDRFSAERPKGSFSTLEIQRTEQGDSAMYLCASSSRLDEQFFGPGTRLTVL.

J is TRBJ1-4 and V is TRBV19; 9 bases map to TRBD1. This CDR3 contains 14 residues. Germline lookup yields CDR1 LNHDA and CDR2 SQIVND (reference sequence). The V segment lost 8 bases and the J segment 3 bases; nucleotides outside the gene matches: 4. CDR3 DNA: TGTGCCAGTGCGTGGGACAGGGCTAATGAAAAACTGTTTTTT. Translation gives CASAWDRANEKLFF.

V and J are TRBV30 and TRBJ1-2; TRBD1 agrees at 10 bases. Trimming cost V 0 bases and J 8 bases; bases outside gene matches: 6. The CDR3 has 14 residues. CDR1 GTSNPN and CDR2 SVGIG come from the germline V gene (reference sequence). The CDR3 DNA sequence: TGTGCCTGGAGTGTGGGACAGGGGACGGAAGGCTACACCTTC. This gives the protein CAWSVGQGTEGYTF. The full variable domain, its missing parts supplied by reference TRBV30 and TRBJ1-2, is SQTIHQWPATLVQPVGSPLSLECTVEGTSNPNLYWYRQAAGRGLQLLFYSVGIGQISSEVPQNLSASRPQDRQFILSSKKLLLSDSGFYLCAWSVGQGTEGYTFGSGTRLTVV.

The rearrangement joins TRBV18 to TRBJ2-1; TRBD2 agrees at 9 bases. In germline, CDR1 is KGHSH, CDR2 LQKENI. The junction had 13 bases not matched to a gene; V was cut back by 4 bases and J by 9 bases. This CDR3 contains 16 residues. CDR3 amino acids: CASSLLAGTLDGEQFF. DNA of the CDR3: TGTGCCAGCTCACTTCTAGCGGGAACTTTAGACGGTGAGCAGTTCTTC. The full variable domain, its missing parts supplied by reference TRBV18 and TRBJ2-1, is NAGVMQNPRHLVRRRGQEARLRCSPMKGHSHVYWYRQLPEEGLKFMVYLQKENIIDESGMPKERFSAEFPKEGPSILRIQQVVRGDSAAYFCASSLLAGTLDGEQFFGPGTRLTVL.

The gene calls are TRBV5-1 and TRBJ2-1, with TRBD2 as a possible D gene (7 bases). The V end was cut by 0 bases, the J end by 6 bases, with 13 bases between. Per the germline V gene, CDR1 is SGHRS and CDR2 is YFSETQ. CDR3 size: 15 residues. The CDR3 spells CASSLAQGRVNEQFF. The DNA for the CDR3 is TGCGCCAGCAGCTTGGCCCAGGGGAGGGTCAATGAGCAGTTCTTC.

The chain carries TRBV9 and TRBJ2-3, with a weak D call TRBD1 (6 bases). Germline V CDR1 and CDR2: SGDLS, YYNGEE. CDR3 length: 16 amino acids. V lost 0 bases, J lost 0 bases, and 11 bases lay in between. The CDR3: CASSVAVTGSTDTQYF. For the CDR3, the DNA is TGTGCCAGCAGCGTAGCTGTCACAGGGAGCACAGATACGCAGTATTTT.

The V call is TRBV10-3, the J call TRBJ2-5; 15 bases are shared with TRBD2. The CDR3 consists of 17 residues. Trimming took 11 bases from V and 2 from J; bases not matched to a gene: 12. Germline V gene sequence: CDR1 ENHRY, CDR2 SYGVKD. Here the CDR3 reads CASTGLAGGSNQETQYF. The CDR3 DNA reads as TGTGCCTCCACAGGACTAGCGGGAGGGTCCAATCAAGAGACCCAGTACTTC.

CDR3 amino acids: CASSRPQGAEGDTQYF. The CDR3 DNA reads as TGTGCCAGCAGTAGGCCACAGGGGGCTGAGGGAGATACGCAGTATTTT. This chain uses TRBV6-6 with TRBJ2-3, with 9 bases lining up with TRBD1. The CDR3 contains 16 residues. Germline CDR1 reads MNHNY; CDR2 reads SVGAGI (reference sequence). Unmatched junction bases numbered 11, after V lost 5 bases and J lost 5 bases.

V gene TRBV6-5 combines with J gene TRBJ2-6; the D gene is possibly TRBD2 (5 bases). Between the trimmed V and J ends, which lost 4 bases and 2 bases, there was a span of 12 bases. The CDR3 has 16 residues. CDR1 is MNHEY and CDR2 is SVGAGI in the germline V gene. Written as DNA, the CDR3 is TGTGCCAGCAGTTTCGAGAGGGCGGCTGGGGCCAACGTCCTGACTTTC. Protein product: CASSFERAAGANVLTF.

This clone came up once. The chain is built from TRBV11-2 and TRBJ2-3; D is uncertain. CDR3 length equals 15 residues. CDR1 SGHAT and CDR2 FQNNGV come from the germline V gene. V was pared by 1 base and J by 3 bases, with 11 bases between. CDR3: CASSLGGGGTDTQYF. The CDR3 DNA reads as TGTGCCAGCAGCTTAGGAGGTGGTGGGACAGATACGCAGTATTTT. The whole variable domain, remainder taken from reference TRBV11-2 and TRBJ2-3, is EAGVAQSPRYKIIEKRQSVAFWCNPISGHATLYWYQQILGQGPKLLIQFQNNGVVDDSQLPKDRFSAERLKGVDSTLKIQPAKLEDSAVYLCASSLGGGGTDTQYFGPGTRLTVL.

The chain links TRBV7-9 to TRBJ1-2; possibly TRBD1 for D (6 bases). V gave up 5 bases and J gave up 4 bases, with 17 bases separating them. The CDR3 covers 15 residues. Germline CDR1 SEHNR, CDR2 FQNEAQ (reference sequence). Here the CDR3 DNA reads TGTGCCAGCAGCCCCAGGGAGGGGGTTACCTATGGCTACACCTTC. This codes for CASSPREGVTYGYTF.

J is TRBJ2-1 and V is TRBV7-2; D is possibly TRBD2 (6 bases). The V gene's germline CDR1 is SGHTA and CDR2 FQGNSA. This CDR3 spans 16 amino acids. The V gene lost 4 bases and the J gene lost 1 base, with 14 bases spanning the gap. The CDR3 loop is CASSWAGTQSYNEQFF. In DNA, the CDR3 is TGTGCCAGCAGCTGGGCTGGGACTCAGTCCTACAATGAGCAGTTCTTC.

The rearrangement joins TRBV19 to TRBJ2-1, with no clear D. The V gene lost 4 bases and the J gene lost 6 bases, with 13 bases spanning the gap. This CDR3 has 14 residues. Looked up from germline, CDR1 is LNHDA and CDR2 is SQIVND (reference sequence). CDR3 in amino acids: CASSKASRGNEQFF. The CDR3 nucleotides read TGTGCCAGTAGTAAGGCTAGTCGAGGCAATGAGCAGTTCTTC.

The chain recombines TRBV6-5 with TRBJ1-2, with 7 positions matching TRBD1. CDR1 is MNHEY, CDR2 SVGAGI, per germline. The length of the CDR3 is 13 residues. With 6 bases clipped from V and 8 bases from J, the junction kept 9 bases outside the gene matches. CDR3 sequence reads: CASSLYRGSGYTF. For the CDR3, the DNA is TGTGCCAGCAGCCTCTACAGGGGTAGCGGCTACACCTTC.

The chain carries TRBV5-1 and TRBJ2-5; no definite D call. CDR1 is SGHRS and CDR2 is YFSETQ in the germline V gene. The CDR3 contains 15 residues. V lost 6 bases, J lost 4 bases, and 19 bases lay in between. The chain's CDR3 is CASMPLPAKAETQYF. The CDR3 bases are TGCGCCAGCATGCCCCTCCCCGCCAAAGCAGAGACCCAGTACTTC.

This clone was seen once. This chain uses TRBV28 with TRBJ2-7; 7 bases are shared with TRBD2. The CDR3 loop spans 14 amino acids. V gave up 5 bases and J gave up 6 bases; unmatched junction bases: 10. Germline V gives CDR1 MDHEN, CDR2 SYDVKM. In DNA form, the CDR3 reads TGTGCCAGCAGTGTAGCTAGAACTAGCGCCGAGCAGTACTTC. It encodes CASSVARTSAEQYF.

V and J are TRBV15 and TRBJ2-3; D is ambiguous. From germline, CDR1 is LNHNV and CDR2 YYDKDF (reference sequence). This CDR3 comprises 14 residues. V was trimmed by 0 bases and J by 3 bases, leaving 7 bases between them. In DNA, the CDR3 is TGTGCCACCAGCAGAGATCCGGTAACAGATACGCAGTATTTT. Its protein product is CATSRDPVTDTQYF.